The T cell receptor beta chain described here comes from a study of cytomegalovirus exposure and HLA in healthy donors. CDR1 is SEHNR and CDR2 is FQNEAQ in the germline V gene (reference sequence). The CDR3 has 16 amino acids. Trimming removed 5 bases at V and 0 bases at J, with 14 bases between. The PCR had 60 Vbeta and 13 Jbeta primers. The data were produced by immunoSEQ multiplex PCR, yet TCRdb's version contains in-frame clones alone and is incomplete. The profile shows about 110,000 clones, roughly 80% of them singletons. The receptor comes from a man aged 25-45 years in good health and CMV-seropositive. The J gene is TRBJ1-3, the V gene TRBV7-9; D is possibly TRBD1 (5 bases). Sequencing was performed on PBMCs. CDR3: CASSDTDIYSGNTIYF. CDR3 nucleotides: TGTGCCAGCAGCGATACGGACATTTACTCTGGAAACACCATATATTTT. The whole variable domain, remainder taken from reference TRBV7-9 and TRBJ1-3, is DTGVSQNPRHKITKRGQNVTFRCDPISEHNRLYWYRQTLGQGPEFLTYFQNEAQLEKSRLLSDRFSAERPKGSFSTLEIQRTEQGDSAMYLCASSDTDIYSGNTIYFGEGSWLTVV.